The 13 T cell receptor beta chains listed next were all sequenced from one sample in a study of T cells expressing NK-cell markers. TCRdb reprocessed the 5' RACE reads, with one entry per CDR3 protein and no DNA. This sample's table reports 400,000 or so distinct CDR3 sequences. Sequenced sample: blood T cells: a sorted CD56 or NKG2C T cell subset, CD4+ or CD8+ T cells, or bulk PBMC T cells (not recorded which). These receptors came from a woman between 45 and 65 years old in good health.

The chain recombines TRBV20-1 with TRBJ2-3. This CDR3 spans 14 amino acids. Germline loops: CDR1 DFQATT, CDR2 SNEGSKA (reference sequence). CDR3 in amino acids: CSARDPRAADTQYF.

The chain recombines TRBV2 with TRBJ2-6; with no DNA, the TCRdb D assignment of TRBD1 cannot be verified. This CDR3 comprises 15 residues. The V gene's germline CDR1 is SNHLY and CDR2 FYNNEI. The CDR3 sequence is CASSPQGGWANVLTF.

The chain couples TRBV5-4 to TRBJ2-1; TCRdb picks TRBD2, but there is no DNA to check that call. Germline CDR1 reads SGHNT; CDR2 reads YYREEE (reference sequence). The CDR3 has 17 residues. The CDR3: CASSSRGSGYSYNEQFF.

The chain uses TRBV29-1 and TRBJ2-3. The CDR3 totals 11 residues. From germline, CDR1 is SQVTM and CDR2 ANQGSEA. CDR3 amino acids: CSVVQRDTQYF.

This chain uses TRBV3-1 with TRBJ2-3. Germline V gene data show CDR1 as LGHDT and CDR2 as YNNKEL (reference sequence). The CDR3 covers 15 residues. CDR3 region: CASGKGFSPTDTQYF.

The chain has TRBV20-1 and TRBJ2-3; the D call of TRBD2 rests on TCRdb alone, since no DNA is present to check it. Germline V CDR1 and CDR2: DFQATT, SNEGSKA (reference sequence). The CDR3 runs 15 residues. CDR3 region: CSARDSLGRVDTQYF.

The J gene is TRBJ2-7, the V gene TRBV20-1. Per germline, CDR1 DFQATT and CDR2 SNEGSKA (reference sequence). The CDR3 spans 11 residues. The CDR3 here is CSARDAREQYF.

This CDR3 is CASSYQGGQFF. V usage is TRBV6-5 and J usage is TRBJ2-1; the TCRdb D gene call, TRBD1, has no DNA to confirm it. From germline, CDR1 is MNHEY and CDR2 SVGAGI. This CDR3 region has 11 residues.

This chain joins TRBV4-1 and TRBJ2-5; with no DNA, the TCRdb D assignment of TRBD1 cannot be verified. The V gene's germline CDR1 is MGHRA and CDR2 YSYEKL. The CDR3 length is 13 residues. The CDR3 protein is CASNRGPGVAQYF.

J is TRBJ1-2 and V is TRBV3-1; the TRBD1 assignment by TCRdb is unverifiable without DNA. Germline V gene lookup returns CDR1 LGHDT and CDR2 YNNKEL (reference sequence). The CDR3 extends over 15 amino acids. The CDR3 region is CASSNPSGGDYGYTF. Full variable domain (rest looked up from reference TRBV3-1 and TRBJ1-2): DTAVSQTPKYLVTQMGNDKSIKCEQNLGHDTMYWYKQDSKKFLKIMFSYNNKELIINETVPNRFSPKSPDKAHLNLHINSLELGDSAVYFCASSNPSGGDYGYTFGSGTRLTVV.

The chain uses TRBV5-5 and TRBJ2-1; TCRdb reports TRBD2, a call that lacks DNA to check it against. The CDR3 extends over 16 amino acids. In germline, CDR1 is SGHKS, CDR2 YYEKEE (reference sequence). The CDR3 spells CASSLYGTSSWVEQFF.

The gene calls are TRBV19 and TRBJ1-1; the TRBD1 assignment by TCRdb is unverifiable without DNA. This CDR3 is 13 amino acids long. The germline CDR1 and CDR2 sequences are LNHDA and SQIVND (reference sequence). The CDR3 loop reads CASDEGLGTEAFF.

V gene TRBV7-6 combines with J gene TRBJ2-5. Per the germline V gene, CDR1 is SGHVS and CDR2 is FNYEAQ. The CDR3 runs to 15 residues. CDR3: CASSLEFGAGETQYF.